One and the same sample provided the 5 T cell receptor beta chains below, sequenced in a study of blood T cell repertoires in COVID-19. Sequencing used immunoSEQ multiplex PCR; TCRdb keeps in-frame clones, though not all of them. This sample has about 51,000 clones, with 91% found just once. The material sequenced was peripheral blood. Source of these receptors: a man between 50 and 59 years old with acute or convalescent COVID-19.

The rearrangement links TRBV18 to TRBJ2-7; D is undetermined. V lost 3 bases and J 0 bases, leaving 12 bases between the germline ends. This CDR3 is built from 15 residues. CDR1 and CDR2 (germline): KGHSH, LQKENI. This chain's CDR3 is CASSPYPSSSYEQYF. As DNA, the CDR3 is TGTGCCAGCTCACCCTATCCGAGTAGCTCCTACGAGCAGTACTTC.

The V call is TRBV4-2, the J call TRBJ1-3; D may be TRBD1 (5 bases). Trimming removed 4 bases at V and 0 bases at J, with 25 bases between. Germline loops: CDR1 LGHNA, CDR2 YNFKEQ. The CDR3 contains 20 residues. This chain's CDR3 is CASSPVTGDVWDYSGNTIYF. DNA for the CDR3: TGTGCCAGCAGCCCCGTAACGGGGGACGTATGGGATTACTCTGGAAACACCATATATTTT.

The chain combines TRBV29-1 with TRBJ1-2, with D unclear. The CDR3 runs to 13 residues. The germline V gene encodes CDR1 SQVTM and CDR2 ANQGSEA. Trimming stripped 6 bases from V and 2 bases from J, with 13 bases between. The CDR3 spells CSVRAGNNYGYTF. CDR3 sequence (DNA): TGCAGCGTCCGAGCCGGGAACAACTATGGCTACACCTTC.

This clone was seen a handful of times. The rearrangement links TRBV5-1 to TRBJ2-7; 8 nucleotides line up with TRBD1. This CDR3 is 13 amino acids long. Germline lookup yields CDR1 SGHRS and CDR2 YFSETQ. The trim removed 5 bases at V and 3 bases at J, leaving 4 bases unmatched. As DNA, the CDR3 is TGCGCCAGCAGAGGACAGGGACGCTACGAGCAGTACTTC. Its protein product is CASRGQGRYEQYF.

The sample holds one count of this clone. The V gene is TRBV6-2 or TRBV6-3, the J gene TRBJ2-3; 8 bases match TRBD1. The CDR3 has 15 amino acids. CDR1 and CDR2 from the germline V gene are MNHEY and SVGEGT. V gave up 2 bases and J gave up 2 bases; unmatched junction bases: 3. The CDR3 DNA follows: TGTGCCAGCAGTTACGGGACAGGTTACACAGATACGCAGTATTTT. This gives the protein CASSYGTGYTDTQYF.